This TCR beta chain was captured by sequencing in a study of cytomegalovirus exposure and HLA in healthy donors. This CDR3 spans 18 amino acids. V was clipped by 4 bases and J by 2 bases, with 21 bases between them. Germline V lookup: CDR1 LNHDA, CDR2 SQIVND (reference sequence). PCR used 60 Vbeta primers and 13 Jbeta primers. Some clones are missing from TCRdb's copy, which holds only in-frame ones; the method was immunoSEQ multiplex PCR. The table includes 85,000 to 130,000 clones, roughly 78% detected once. Sequencing was done on a sample of PBMCs. The chain carries TRBV19 and TRBJ1-5; a weak D match, TRBD1 (6 bases). This TCR was recovered from a woman aged 40 to 50 in good health and CMV-seronegative. CDR3 DNA sequence: TGTGCCAGTAGTAGACAGACAGGCCTTGGTGATGGCAATCAGCCCCAGCATTTT. This sequence encodes CASSRQTGLGDGNQPQHF.